These 20 T cell receptor beta chains share one sample of origin, sequenced in a study of OX40 agonist ivuxolimab in advanced cancers. TCRdb's table, derived via immunoSEQ multiplex PCR, lists solely in-frame clones and lacks some. The table includes 60,000 to 75,000 clones, 80% to 85% detected once. Sequences were derived from CD4+ or CD8+ T cells sorted from blood, sampled in a trial of the OX40 agonist ivuxolimab. The receptor source for this set is an adult with an advanced solid tumor such as melanoma, head and neck, liver or kidney cancer.

The V call is TRBV7-3, the J call TRBJ1-1; D uncertain. Between the trimmed V and J ends, which lost 1 base and 2 bases, there was a span of 5 bases. CDR1 and CDR2 (germline): SGHTA, FQGTGA. The CDR3 is 13 residues long. In DNA form, the CDR3 reads TGTGCCAGCAGCTTAAATGGTAACACTGAAGCTTTCTTT. Amino acids: CASSLNGNTEAFF.

The chain recombines TRBV4-1 with TRBJ2-7; D is possibly TRBD1 (5 bases). Trimming cost V 2 bases and J 3 bases, with 14 bases left between them. The CDR3 is made up of 15 amino acids. Germline V gene sequence: CDR1 MGHRA, CDR2 YSYEKL. The CDR3, as DNA: TGCGCCAGCAGCCAACTAGACAGCCTAGACTACGAGCAGTACTTC. It translates to CASSQLDSLDYEQYF.

The rearrangement joins TRBV28 to TRBJ1-5; the D gene is possibly TRBD1 (6 bases). V lost 4 bases, J lost 6 bases, and 16 bases lay in between. Germline V gives CDR1 MDHEN, CDR2 SYDVKM. This CDR3 is built from 15 residues. The CDR3 here is CASSSASGAAQPQHF. In nucleotides, the CDR3 is TGTGCCAGCAGTTCCGCCTCAGGGGCGGCTCAGCCCCAGCATTTT.

The rearrangement links TRBV14 to TRBJ1-5; TRBD1 might be the D (5 bases). V was shortened by 4 bases and J by 3 bases, with 13 bases between the two germline ends. The V gene's germline CDR1 is SGHDN and CDR2 FVKESK. This CDR3 is 15 amino acids long. CDR3 sequence (DNA): TGTGCCAGCAGCCCCGGGGGGAGGGCCAATCAGCCCCAGCATTTT. It yields the protein CASSPGGRANQPQHF.

The V and J genes are TRBV30 and TRBJ2-1, with a weak D call TRBD2 (6 bases). The CDR3 is 15 amino acids. Per the germline V gene, CDR1 is GTSNPN and CDR2 is SVGIG (reference sequence). Trimming shortened V by 0 bases and J by 1 base, and 10 bases separated the two germline ends. The CDR3 loop reads CAWSVWRASYNEQFF. CDR3 coding DNA: TGTGCCTGGAGTGTGTGGAGGGCGTCCTACAATGAGCAGTTCTTC.

The gene calls are TRBV7-6 and TRBJ2-5; the D gene could be TRBD1 or TRBD2 (5 bases each). CDR1 SGHVS and CDR2 FNYEAQ come from the germline V gene. The germline V and J ends were trimmed by 5 bases and 2 bases, with 12 bases remaining between them. This CDR3 comprises 14 residues. CDR3 amino acids: CASSRGTDQETQYF. CDR3 nucleotide sequence: TGTGCCAGCAGCCGAGGGACGGATCAAGAGACCCAGTACTTC.

The chain links TRBV5-1 to TRBJ2-3, with a tentative D call TRBD1 (5 bases). CDR1 and CDR2 from the germline V gene are SGHRS and YFSETQ. This CDR3 region has 14 residues. Trimming stripped 1 base from V and 4 bases from J, with 10 bases between. The CDR3 DNA is TGCGCCAGCAGCTTGTCTCCAGGGTCAGATACGCAGTATTTT. Its translation: CASSLSPGSDTQYF.

The chain is built from TRBV5-1 and TRBJ1-6; TRBD1 aligns across 7 bases. There are 18 residues in the CDR3. The V gene's germline CDR1 is SGHRS and CDR2 YFSETQ. The trim removed 4 bases at V and 5 bases at J, leaving 15 bases unmatched. The CDR3 sequence: CASSPGTDPIGHNSPLHF. CDR3 coding DNA: TGCGCCAGCAGCCCGGGGACAGACCCCATCGGGCATAATTCACCCCTCCACTTT.

The gene calls are TRBV5-1 and TRBJ1-5; D gene ambiguous. Germline V gene sequence: CDR1 SGHRS, CDR2 YFSETQ. The CDR3 consists of 13 residues. V dropped 4 bases and J dropped 3 bases, with 8 bases sitting between them. CDR3 sequence: CASSGRFNQPQHF. CDR3 nucleotide sequence: TGCGCCAGCAGCGGGCGGTTCAATCAGCCCCAGCATTTT.

The J gene is TRBJ2-3, the V gene TRBV18; 7 bases align to TRBD2. Germline CDR1 KGHSH, CDR2 LQKENI. The CDR3 runs to 17 residues. Trimming removed 5 bases from V and 0 bases from J; junction bases left unmatched: 11. DNA for the CDR3: TGTGCCAGCTCATCACAGAACGGGAGGTCTAGCACAGATACGCAGTATTTT. Translated: CASSSQNGRSSTDTQYF. The full variable domain, with the rest looked up from reference TRBV18 and TRBJ2-3, is NAGVMQNPRHLVRRRGQEARLRCSPMKGHSHVYWYRQLPEEGLKFMVYLQKENIIDESGMPKERFSAEFPKEGPSILRIQQVVRGDSAAYFCASSSQNGRSSTDTQYFGPGTRLTVL.

A single count supports this clone. V and J are TRBV19 and TRBJ1-6; unclear D gene. The CDR3 is made up of 12 amino acids. Trimming shortened V by 3 bases and J by 13 bases, and 10 bases separated the two germline ends. CDR1 and CDR2 (germline): LNHDA, SQIVND (reference sequence). The CDR3 coding sequence is TGTGCCAGTAGTATGTCTCAGTCGCCCCTCCACTTT. This encodes CASSMSQSPLHF.

The J gene is TRBJ1-6, the V gene TRBV5-1; possibly TRBD1 for D (6 bases). The CDR3 loop spans 14 amino acids. The V end lost 5 bases, the J end lost 6 bases, and 12 bases lay between the germline ends. Germline CDR1 and CDR2: SGHRS and YFSETQ. This CDR3 reads CASSRTASNSPLHF. In DNA, the CDR3 is TGCGCCAGCAGTCGGACAGCGTCTAATTCACCCCTCCACTTT.

This clone appeared a single time. V and J are TRBV11-2 and TRBJ1-6; D not certain. CDR3 size: 14 residues. Germline values: CDR1 SGHAT, CDR2 FQNNGV. Trimming left V 7 bases short and J 9 bases short, with 16 bases between. The CDR3 DNA reads as TGTGCCAGCACCGAACAAGACACGGGTTCACCCCTCCACTTT. This gives the protein CASTEQDTGSPLHF.

The table lists this clone with a count of one. This chain joins TRBV7-9 and TRBJ1-2, with a tentative D call TRBD1 (6 bases). The CDR3 contains 15 residues. V lost 5 bases, J lost 0 bases, and 13 bases lay in between. In germline, CDR1 is SEHNR, CDR2 FQNEAQ (reference sequence). CDR3 sequence reads: CASSPPWGPNYGYTF. CDR3 sequence (DNA): TGTGCCAGCAGCCCCCCTTGGGGGCCTAACTATGGCTACACCTTC.

The rearrangement links TRBV5-1 to TRBJ2-2, with 8 nucleotides matching TRBD1. V dropped 7 bases and J dropped 1; count of bases not matched to a gene: 3. Germline V gene lookup returns CDR1 SGHRS and CDR2 YFSETQ. The CDR3 totals 14 residues. CDR3 nucleotides: TGCGCCAGCGGACAGGGCAGGAACACCGGGGAGCTGTTTTTT. Its protein is CASGQGRNTGELFF.

The gene calls are TRBV7-2 and TRBJ2-7; 8 nucleotides agree with TRBD1. CDR3 length: 14 residues. V gave up 3 bases and J gave up 4 bases; unmatched junction bases: 5. The germline V gene has CDR1 SGHTA and CDR2 FQGNSA. The CDR3 DNA sequence: TGTGCCAGCAGCTTCGGAACAGGGGGTTACGAGCAGTACTTC. Its protein is CASSFGTGGYEQYF.

The chain uses TRBV30 and TRBJ2-3, with TRBD2 matching 7 bases. CDR1 GTSNPN and CDR2 SVGIG come from the germline V gene (reference sequence). The V and J ends lost 5 bases and 4 bases, in that order; junction bases with no gene match: 9. CDR3 length: 14 residues. The CDR3, as DNA: TGTGCCTGGTCGGGGGGTGCCTTTTCAGATACGCAGTATTTT. This sequence encodes CAWSGGAFSDTQYF.

Written as DNA, the CDR3 is TGTGCCAGCAGCCGCGGACGGCTTGGGAATAGCAATCAGCCCCAGCATTTT. Its protein product is CASSRGRLGNSNQPQHF. This chain uses TRBV5-8 with TRBJ1-5; D not certain. Germline-derived CDR1 and CDR2 are SGHTS and YDEGEE. CDR3 length equals 17 residues. Trimming removed 4 bases from V and 0 bases from J, with 17 bases in between.

V gene TRBV19 combines with J gene TRBJ1-5, with D unresolved. The germline V gene encodes CDR1 LNHDA and CDR2 SQIVND (reference sequence). This CDR3 is 16 amino acids long. V was pared by 3 bases and J by 2 bases, with 14 bases between. The CDR3 DNA is TGTGCCAGTAGTATCAATGGCAGGAGGGGCAATCAGCCCCAGCATTTT. Amino acid sequence: CASSINGRRGNQPQHF.

The genes are TRBV7-9 and TRBJ2-1, with 7 bases identical to TRBD1. Germline loops: CDR1 SEHNR, CDR2 FQNEAQ (reference sequence). CDR3 length: 14 amino acids. V was clipped by 1 base and J by 7 bases; unmatched bases: 4. The CDR3 here is CASSLGSGGNEQFF. CDR3 coding DNA: TGTGCCAGCAGCTTAGGCTCAGGGGGAAATGAGCAGTTCTTC.